The 15 T cell receptor beta chains in this list originate from one sample, sequenced in a study of cytomegalovirus exposure and HLA in healthy donors (dated by TCRdb to the late 2010s). Library preparation was by the immunoSEQ multiplex PCR assay. For the multiplex PCR, a mixture combining 60 forward primers for TCR Vbeta segments and 13 reverse primers for TCR Jbeta segments was used. TCRdb took over this immuneACCESS table, retaining in-frame rearrangements with V and J assigned. Such tables are incomplete; in checked studies, under half of the missing clones stem from an unresolved V gene, and the remainder is unexplained. The sample profile shows fewer than 150,000 clones; 74% of them were found once. The ten largest clones add up to nearly 6% of the sample. The sample was PBMCs. The receptor source for this set is a woman aged 50 to 60 in good health and CMV-seropositive.

The genes are TRBV4-1 and TRBJ1-4; D remains unclear. The V and J ends lost 5 bases and 5 bases respectively, with 18 bases between them. The CDR3 is made up of 16 amino acids. The germline CDR1 and CDR2 sequences are MGHRA and YSYEKL. CDR3 sequence (DNA): TGCGCCAGCAGCTTACGACCCCCCCCGGGGAATGAAAAACTGTTTTTT. It is translated as CASSLRPPPGNEKLFF.

This chain joins TRBV5-6 and TRBJ1-5; the D is unclear. The CDR3 contains 15 residues. Trimming stripped 0 bases from V and 4 bases from J, with 11 bases between. CDR1 is SGHDT, CDR2 YYEEEE, per germline. CDR3 DNA sequence: TGTGCCAGCAGCTTGGCCTTTGCCGGGAATCAGCCCCAGCATTTT. Translated, it gives CASSLAFAGNQPQHF.

The chain joins TRBV2 to TRBJ2-2; 10 positions agree with TRBD2. V was clipped by 8 bases and J by 1 base; unmatched bases: 4. Looked up from germline, CDR1 is SNHLY and CDR2 is FYNNEI. This CDR3 spans 15 amino acids. The CDR3 region has the DNA TGTGCCAGCGAGAGACTAGCGGGGAACACCGGGGAGCTGTTTTTT. It codes for CASERLAGNTGELFF.

This clone was found a few times. V and J are TRBV21-1 and TRBJ2-5; the table's D call TRBD1 went unverified against the DNA. TRBV21-1 is listed as a pseudogene. The CDR3 runs to 15 residues. CDR3 in amino acids: CASSKAQTTQETQYF. CDR3 nucleotide sequence: TGTGCCAGCAGCAAAGCGCAGACAACCCAAGAGACCCAGTACTTC.

This clone has a handful of counts. The rearrangement joins TRBV5-1 to TRBJ2-7; D unresolved. Germline assignment: CDR1 SGHRS and CDR2 YFSETQ. The V end lost 4 bases, the J end lost 0 bases, and 14 bases lay between the germline ends. CDR3 length: 15 residues. The CDR3 loop is CASSKATVSSYEQYF. The CDR3 DNA is TGCGCCAGCAGCAAAGCGACCGTGAGCTCCTACGAGCAGTACTTC.

This clone appeared a few times. This chain connects TRBV4-1 to TRBJ2-6; 10 positions agree with TRBD2. The CDR3 spans 17 residues. Germline V gene sequence: CDR1 MGHRA, CDR2 YSYEKL. V lost 3 bases to trimming and J lost 2 bases; unmatched junction nucleotides: 4. The CDR3 sequence: CASSQSSGGAGANVLTF. The DNA of the CDR3 is TGCGCCAGCAGCCAGTCCAGCGGGGGGGCTGGGGCCAACGTCCTGACTTTC.

The rearrangement links TRBV10-3 to TRBJ2-5; 8 bases agree with TRBD2. The CDR3 loop spans 15 amino acids. CDR1 ENHRY and CDR2 SYGVKD come from the germline V gene. J gave up 3 bases and V 4 bases, and 7 bases lay outside the gene matches. CDR3 in DNA: TGTGCCATCAGTGGAGTAGCGGGGCGGGAAGAGACCCAGTACTTC. This encodes CAISGVAGREETQYF.

This sequence joins TRBV2 and TRBJ2-5; D gene ambiguous. Germline lookup yields CDR1 SNHLY and CDR2 FYNNEI. The CDR3 sequence is 13 residues long. Trimming took off 2 bases at V and 1 base at J, with 5 bases between the two ends. The CDR3 reads CASSESIQETQYF. CDR3 bases: TGTGCCAGCAGTGAATCAATCCAAGAGACCCAGTACTTC. Based on the CDR3 plus reference TRBV2 and TRBJ2-5, the full variable domain is EPEVTQTPSHQVTQMGQEVILRCVPISNHLYFYWYRQILGQKVEFLVSFYNNEISEKSEIFDDQFSVERPDGSNFTLKIRSTKLEDSAMYFCASSESIQETQYFGPGTRLLVL.

The chain links TRBV6-6 to TRBJ2-5, with D possibly TRBD2 on 5 matching bases. Per germline, CDR1 MNHNY and CDR2 SVGAGI (reference sequence). CDR3 length equals 15 residues. Trimming pared 6 bases from V and 1 base from J, leaving 15 bases between. Here the CDR3 reads CASRLQSGSQETQYF. DNA for the CDR3: TGTGCCAGCAGACTACAATCGGGGAGCCAAGAGACCCAGTACTTC.

This rearrangement joins TRBV7-9 to TRBJ1-5; no definite D call. This CDR3 has 14 amino acids. CDR1 SEHNR and CDR2 FQNEAQ come from the germline V gene (reference sequence). With 0 bases removed from V and 2 bases from J, the gap between germline ends came to 5 bases. The CDR3 region is CASSLAGGNQPQHF. CDR3 DNA sequence: TGTGCCAGCAGCTTAGCTGGAGGCAATCAGCCCCAGCATTTT.

The rearrangement joins TRBV18 to TRBJ1-3, with a tentative D call TRBD1 (6 bases). Germline V gene sequence: CDR1 KGHSH, CDR2 LQKENI. CDR3 length: 14 amino acids. Trimming took off 2 bases at V and 7 bases at J, with 12 bases between the two ends. This CDR3 reads CASSPTDTGNTIYF. The CDR3 DNA is TGTGCCAGCTCACCAACCGACACAGGGAACACCATATATTTT.

The chain uses TRBV14 and TRBJ1-6; D ambiguous. The CDR3 is 12 residues long. CDR1 and CDR2 from the germline V gene are SGHDN and FVKESK. V shed 4 bases and J shed 13 bases, with 11 bases lying between them. Here the CDR3 DNA reads TGTGCCAGCAGCCTTCCGAGATCCCCCCTCCACTTT. Its protein product is CASSLPRSPLHF.

This clone was seen only once. V gene TRBV19 combines with J gene TRBJ2-6; the match to TRBD1 covers 7 bases. The CDR3 runs to 15 residues. Germline values: CDR1 LNHDA, CDR2 SQIVND (reference sequence). J lost 1 base, V lost 6 bases, and 3 bases had no gene match. The CDR3 sequence: CASRTGLSGANVLTF. CDR3 nucleotide sequence: TGTGCCAGTAGGACAGGGCTTTCTGGGGCCAACGTCCTGACTTTC.

The rearrangement links TRBV19 to TRBJ1-6; 9 nucleotides agree with TRBD1. Losses at the gene ends were 7 bases for V and 8 bases for J; bases not matched to a gene: 9. Germline assignment: CDR1 LNHDA and CDR2 SQIVND (reference sequence). The CDR3 has 15 amino acids. The CDR3 region is CASIGTGTGYSPLHF. The CDR3 DNA is TGTGCCAGTATTGGGACCGGGACAGGGTATTCACCCCTCCACTTT. Complete variable domain (other parts from reference TRBV19 and TRBJ1-6): DGGITQSPKYLFRKEGQNVTLSCEQNLNHDAMYWYRQDPGQGLRLIYYSQIVNDFQKGDIAEGYSVSREKKESFPLTVTSAQKNPTAFYLCASIGTGTGYSPLHFGNGTRLTVT.

CDR3 sequence: CASSGIPTSGGAKNIQYF. The CDR3 DNA follows: TGTGCCAGCAGCGGAATCCCTACTAGCGGGGGGGCCAAAAACATTCAGTACTTC. The V gene is TRBV2, the J gene TRBJ2-4; 12 positions agree with TRBD2. The CDR3 consists of 18 residues. Germline V gene lookup returns CDR1 SNHLY and CDR2 FYNNEI. J was trimmed by 1 base and V by 6 bases; bases with no gene match: 10.